There are a few counts of the clone carrying this T cell receptor (beta chain). The CDR3 is 15 amino acids. The ends were cut back, 2 bases at V and 3 bases at J, with 13 bases in the middle. CDR1 and CDR2 (germline): LGHNA, YNFKEQ. The record originates from a study of blood T cells in healthy people across ages. A J-beta primer mix and a sample-barcoded 5' primer were used in a second PCR of about 7 to 12 cycles. TCRdb redid the calling of the 5' RACE reads with MiXCR, one entry per CDR3 protein. This sample has fewer than 900,000 distinct CDR3 sequences, with roughly two fifths found just once. The TCR was taken from a woman aged 60-75 years in good health. Sequenced sample: blood. The chain uses TRBV4-2 and TRBJ1-1; TRBD1 might be the D (6 bases). Here the CDR3 DNA reads TGTGCCAGCAGCCAATCAGGGGCAGGATACACTGAAGCTTTCTTT. It encodes CASSQSGAGYTEAFF.